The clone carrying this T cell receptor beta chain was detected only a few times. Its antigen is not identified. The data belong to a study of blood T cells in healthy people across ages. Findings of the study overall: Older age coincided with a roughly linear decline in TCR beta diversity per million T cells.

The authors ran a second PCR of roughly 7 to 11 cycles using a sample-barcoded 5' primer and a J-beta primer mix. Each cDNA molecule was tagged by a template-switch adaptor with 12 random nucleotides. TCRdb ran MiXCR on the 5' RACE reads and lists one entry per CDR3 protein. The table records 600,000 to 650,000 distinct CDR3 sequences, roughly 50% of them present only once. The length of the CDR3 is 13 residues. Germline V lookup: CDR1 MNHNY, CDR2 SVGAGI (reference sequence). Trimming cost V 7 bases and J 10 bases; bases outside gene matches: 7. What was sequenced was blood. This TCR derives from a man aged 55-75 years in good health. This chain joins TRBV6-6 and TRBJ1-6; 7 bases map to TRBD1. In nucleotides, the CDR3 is TGTGCCAGCAACACAGGGGTTGGATCACCCCTCCACTTT. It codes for CASNTGVGSPLHF.